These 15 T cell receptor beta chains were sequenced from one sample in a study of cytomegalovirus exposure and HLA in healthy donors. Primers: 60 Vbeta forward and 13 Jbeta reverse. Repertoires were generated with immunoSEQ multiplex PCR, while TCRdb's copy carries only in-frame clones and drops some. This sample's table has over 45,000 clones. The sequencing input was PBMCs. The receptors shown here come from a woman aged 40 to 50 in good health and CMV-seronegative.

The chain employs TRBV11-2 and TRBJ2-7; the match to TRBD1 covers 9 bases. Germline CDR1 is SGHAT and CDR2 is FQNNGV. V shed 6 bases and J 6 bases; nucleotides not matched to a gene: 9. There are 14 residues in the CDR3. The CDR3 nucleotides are TGTGCCAGCAGGGCATCCGGGACAGGGCTCGAGCAGTACTTC. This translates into CASRASGTGLEQYF.

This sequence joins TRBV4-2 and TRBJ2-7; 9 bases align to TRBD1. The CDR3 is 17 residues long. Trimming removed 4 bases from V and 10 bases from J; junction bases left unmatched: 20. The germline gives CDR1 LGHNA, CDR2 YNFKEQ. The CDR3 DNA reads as TGTGCCAGCAGCCCCACCCCCGGGACAGGGTTCCACTACGGACAGTACTTC. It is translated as CASSPTPGTGFHYGQYF.

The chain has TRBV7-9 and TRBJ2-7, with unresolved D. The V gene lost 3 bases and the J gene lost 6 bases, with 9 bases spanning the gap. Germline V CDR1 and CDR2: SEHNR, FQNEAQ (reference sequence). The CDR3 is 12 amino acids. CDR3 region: CASSFAGFEQYF. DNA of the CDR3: TGTGCCAGCAGCTTCGCAGGATTCGAGCAGTACTTC.

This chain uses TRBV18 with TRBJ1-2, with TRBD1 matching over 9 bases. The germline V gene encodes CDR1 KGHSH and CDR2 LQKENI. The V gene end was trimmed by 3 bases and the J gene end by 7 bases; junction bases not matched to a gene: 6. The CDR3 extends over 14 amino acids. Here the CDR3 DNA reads TGTGCCAGCTCACCCGAGGGACAGGGTAGTGGCTACACCTTC. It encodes CASSPEGQGSGYTF.

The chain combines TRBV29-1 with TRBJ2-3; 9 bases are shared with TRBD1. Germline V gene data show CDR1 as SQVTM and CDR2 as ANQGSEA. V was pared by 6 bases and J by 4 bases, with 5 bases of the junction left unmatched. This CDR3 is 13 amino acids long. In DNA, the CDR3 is TGCAGCGTATGGGACAGGGCCCCAGATACGCAGTATTTT. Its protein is CSVWDRAPDTQYF.

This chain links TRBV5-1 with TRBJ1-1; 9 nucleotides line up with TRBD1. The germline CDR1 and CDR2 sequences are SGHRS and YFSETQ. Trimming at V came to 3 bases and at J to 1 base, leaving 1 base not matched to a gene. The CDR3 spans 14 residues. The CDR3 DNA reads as TGCGCCAGCAGCTCGGGACAGGGGAACACTGAAGCTTTCTTT. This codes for CASSSGQGNTEAFF. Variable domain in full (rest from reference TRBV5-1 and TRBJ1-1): KAGVTQTPRYLIKTRGQQVTLSCSPISGHRSVSWYQQTPGQGLQFLFEYFSETQRNKGNFPGRFSGRQFSNSRSEMNVSTLELGDSALYLCASSSGQGNTEAFFGQGTRLTVV.

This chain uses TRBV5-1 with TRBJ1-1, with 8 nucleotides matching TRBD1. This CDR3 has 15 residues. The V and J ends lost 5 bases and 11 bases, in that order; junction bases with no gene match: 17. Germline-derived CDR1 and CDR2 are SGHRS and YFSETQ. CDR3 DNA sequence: TGCGCCAGCAGTTCAAATCCGGGACAGGAGGGAGGGGCTTTCTTT. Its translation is CASSSNPGQEGGAFF. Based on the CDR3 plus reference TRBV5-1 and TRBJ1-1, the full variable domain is KAGVTQTPRYLIKTRGQQVTLSCSPISGHRSVSWYQQTPGQGLQFLFEYFSETQRNKGNFPGRFSGRQFSNSRSEMNVSTLELGDSALYLCASSSNPGQEGGAFFGQGTRLTVV.

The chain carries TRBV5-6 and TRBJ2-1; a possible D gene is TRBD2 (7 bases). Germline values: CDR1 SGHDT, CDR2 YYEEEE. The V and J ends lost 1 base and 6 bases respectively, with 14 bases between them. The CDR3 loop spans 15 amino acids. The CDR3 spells CASSLRGGPVNEQFF. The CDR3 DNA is TGTGCCAGCAGCTTGCGCGGGGGCCCCGTCAATGAGCAGTTCTTC.

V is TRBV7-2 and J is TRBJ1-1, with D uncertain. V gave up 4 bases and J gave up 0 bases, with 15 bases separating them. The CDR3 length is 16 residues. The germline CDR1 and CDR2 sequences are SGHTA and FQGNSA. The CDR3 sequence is CASSSWRGRMNTEAFF. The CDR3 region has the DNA TGTGCCAGCAGCTCTTGGCGAGGAAGGATGAACACTGAAGCTTTCTTT.

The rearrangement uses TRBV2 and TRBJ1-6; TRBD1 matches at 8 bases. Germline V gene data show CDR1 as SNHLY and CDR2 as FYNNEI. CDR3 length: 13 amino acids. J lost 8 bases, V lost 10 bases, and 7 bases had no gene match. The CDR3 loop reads CATIDRGDSPLHF. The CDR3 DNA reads TGTGCCACCATAGACAGGGGTGATTCACCCCTCCACTTT.

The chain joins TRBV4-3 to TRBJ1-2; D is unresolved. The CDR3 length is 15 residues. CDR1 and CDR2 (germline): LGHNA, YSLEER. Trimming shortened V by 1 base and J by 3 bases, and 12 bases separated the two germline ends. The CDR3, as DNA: TGCGCCAGCAGCCAAGCGGGGAGTCGGCACTATGGCTACACCTTC. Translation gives CASSQAGSRHYGYTF.

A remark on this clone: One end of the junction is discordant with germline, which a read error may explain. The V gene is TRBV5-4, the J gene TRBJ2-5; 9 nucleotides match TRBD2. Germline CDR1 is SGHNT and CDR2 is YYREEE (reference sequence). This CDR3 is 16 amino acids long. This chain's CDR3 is CASSLVAGGPPENQYF. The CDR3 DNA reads TGTGCCAGCAGCTTGGTGGCGGGGGGGCCACCAGAGAACCAGTACTTC.

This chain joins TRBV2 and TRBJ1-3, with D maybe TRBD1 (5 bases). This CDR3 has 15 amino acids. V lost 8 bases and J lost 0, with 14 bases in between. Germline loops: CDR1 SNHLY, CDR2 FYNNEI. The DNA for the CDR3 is TGTGCCAGCGACTTAAGGGGAAGCTCTGGAAACACCATATATTTT. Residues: CASDLRGSSGNTIYF.

DNA for the CDR3: TGTGCCAGCAGCTTGGCGGGGACAGGGATGGATCAGCCCCAGCATTTT. Translation gives CASSLAGTGMDQPQHF. This chain connects TRBV5-6 to TRBJ1-5, with 9 bases lining up with TRBD1. The V gene's germline CDR1 is SGHDT and CDR2 YYEEEE. The CDR3 has 16 residues. Germline trimming cut 0 bases from V and 5 bases from J; bases unmatched to any gene: 6.

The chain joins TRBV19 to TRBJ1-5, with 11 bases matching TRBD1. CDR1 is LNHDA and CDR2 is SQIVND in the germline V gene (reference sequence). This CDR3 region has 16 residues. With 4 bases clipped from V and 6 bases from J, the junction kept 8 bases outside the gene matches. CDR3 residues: CASSTWDRGMGQPQHF. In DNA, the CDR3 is TGTGCCAGTAGTACCTGGGACAGGGGGATGGGTCAGCCCCAGCATTTT.